This T cell receptor (beta chain) was sequenced during a study of blood T cell repertoires in COVID-19. Looking at the study overall: Some COVID-19 samples were acute and others convalescent; all came from the United States, Italy and Spain.

The length of the CDR3 is 15 residues. From germline, CDR1 is SGHKS and CDR2 YYEKEE (reference sequence). V dropped 4 bases and J dropped 5; count of bases not matched to a gene: 9. Original processing notes: Counts of nucleated cells, estimated from reference gene primer amplification, were obtained. Only in-frame clones appear in the TCRdb table, and some are missing; sequencing was by immunoSEQ multiplex PCR. The V and J calls and clone size come from that table; D and trimming were worked out from the DNA. The table has roughly 40,000 clones, 90% seen once; the top ten hold around 5%. V gene TRBV5-5 combines with J gene TRBJ2-1, with 7 bases that match TRBD1. The source of this sequence is a human donor in a cohort sampled during active COVID-19. Sequenced sample: peripheral blood. The CDR3 DNA follows: TGTGCCAGCAGCCAGACAGGGCTGAAACACAATGAGCAGTTCTTC. Protein product: CASSQTGLKHNEQFF.